A single sample is the source of the 2 T cell receptor beta chains below, sequenced in a study of metastatic and nonmetastatic thyroid tumors. Using MiXCR, TCRdb reanalyzed the PCR reads. The sample comprises a few thousand clones, roughly a third of which are singletons, and about 15% rests with the top ten. Patients had received no treatment of any kind before thyroid surgery. What was sequenced was tumor tissue. These receptors all stem from a male donor with papillary thyroid cancer or a benign thyroid nodule (not recorded which). Some clones in this sample may be carry-over from other donors' samples.

This clone came up a few times. The J gene is TRBJ2-1, the V gene TRBV6-2 or TRBV6-3; 8 nucleotides match TRBD2. The germline V gene has CDR1 MNHEY and CDR2 SVGEGT. This CDR3 has 14 residues. The ends lost 6 bases at V and 7 bases at J; junction bases unmatched: 8. CDR3 sequence reads: CASSKSGRWNEQFF. The CDR3 DNA follows: TGTGCCAGCAGCAAGAGCGGGAGATGGAATGAGCAGTTCTTC.

The rearrangement uses TRBV13 and TRBJ2-7, with TRBD2 identical over 9 bases. Trimming took 0 bases from V and 0 from J; bases not matched to a gene: 3. The CDR3 consists of 16 residues. Germline assignment: CDR1 PRHDT and CDR2 FYEKMQ (reference sequence). The CDR3 is CASSLGLAGTSYEQYF. CDR3 nucleotide sequence: TGTGCCAGCAGCTTAGGGCTAGCGGGGACCTCCTACGAGCAGTACTTC.